Described below is a single TCR beta chain sequence and its context. Its antigen is still unknown. The data were taken from a study of Tregs in tolerant kidney transplant recipients. Study overall: Related graft donors supplied nonmyeloablative bone marrow transplants, and mixed chimerism was transient. Study observations and caveats: The most relevant donor-specific Treg TCRbeta repertoire apparently came from expansion with activated donor B cells.

CDR3 size: 14 residues. Deletions cut 2 bases from V and 1 base from J, with 6 bases between. From germline, CDR1 is SGHTA and CDR2 FQGTGA. Profiling relied on immunoSEQ multiplex PCR, and the TCRdb table lists in-frame clones only, not all of them. Altogether roughly 80,000 clones are present, 95% to 98% being singletons, with the ten largest covering 0.56%. The starting material was CD4+ T cells from blood, obtained before the transplant. This chain joins TRBV7-3 and TRBJ2-1, with TRBD2 as a possible D gene (5 bases). The receptor was isolated from a human donor who received a combined kidney and bone marrow transplant. The CDR3 nucleotides read TGTGCCAGCAGCTTAGGAGGTTCCTACAATGAGCAGTTCTTC. It specifies CASSLGGSYNEQFF.